These 27 T cell receptor beta chains originate from one sample sequenced in a study of OX40 agonist ivuxolimab in advanced cancers. Some clones are missing from TCRdb's copy, which holds only in-frame ones; the method was immunoSEQ multiplex PCR. The data hold 45,000 to 50,000 clones, with 87% observed a single time. The sequencing used CD4+ or CD8+ T cells sorted from blood, collected in a trial of the OX40 agonist ivuxolimab. Receptor source: an adult with an advanced solid tumor such as melanoma, head and neck, liver or kidney cancer.

This clone was detected only once. The chain carries TRBV28 and TRBJ1-5; the D is unclear. Germline CDR1 is MDHEN and CDR2 is SYDVKM. CDR3 length: 14 residues. Trimming pared 8 bases from V and 4 bases from J, leaving 15 bases between. The CDR3 loop is CASFPAETNQPQHF. In DNA, the CDR3 is TGTGCCAGCTTCCCCGCAGAGACTAATCAGCCCCAGCATTTT.

The genes are TRBV28 and TRBJ2-1; 12 bases are shared with TRBD2. Germline V gene data show CDR1 as MDHEN and CDR2 as SYDVKM. This CDR3 is 16 amino acids long. Trimming cost V 4 bases and J 8 bases; bases outside gene matches: 9. The CDR3 DNA follows: TGTGCCAGCAGTTCCTTTCTAGCGGGAGGGCCCCATGAGCAGTTCTTC. Encoded protein: CASSSFLAGGPHEQFF.

The chain has TRBV2 and TRBJ2-3, with 10 positions matching TRBD1. The CDR3 length is 15 residues. The trim removed 4 bases at V and 1 base at J, leaving 2 bases unmatched. Germline CDR1 and CDR2: SNHLY and FYNNEI. Written as DNA, the CDR3 is TGTGCCAGCAGTGGGGACAGGGGACGCACAGATACGCAGTATTTT. Its translation is CASSGDRGRTDTQYF.

This clone appeared a single time. V gene TRBV11-2 combines with J gene TRBJ2-4; D not resolved. CDR1 SGHAT and CDR2 FQNNGV come from the germline V gene. With 3 bases removed from V and 0 bases from J, the gap between germline ends came to 6 bases. This CDR3 has 14 residues. For the CDR3, the DNA is TGTGCCAGCAGCTTGGCATTAGCCAAAAACATTCAGTACTTC. This translates into CASSLALAKNIQYF.

About this clone itself: It is unclear where the CDR3 begins or ends on the DNA, so no DNA is shown, and the CDR3 is as TCRdb lists it. The V and J genes are TRBV6-5 and TRBJ1-1. The CDR3 comprises 15 residues, both ends counted. Germline CDR1 MNHEY, CDR2 SVGAGI. CDR3 sequence reads: CASSTSGGRNTEAFF.

The chain joins TRBV5-1 to TRBJ2-5, with a weak D call TRBD2 (5 bases). Germline CDR1 and CDR2: SGHRS and YFSETQ. The CDR3 loop spans 15 amino acids. Deletions cut 4 bases from V and 1 base from J, with 14 bases between. The CDR3 DNA reads TGCGCCAGCAGCAACGTTCTAGCTCCCCAAGAGACCCAGTACTTC. This gives the protein CASSNVLAPQETQYF.

This clone was seen more than once but under ten times. The chain uses TRBV10-1 and TRBJ2-7; unclear D gene. CDR1 is WNHNN, CDR2 SYGVQD, per germline (reference sequence). Trimming stripped 2 bases from V and 1 base from J, with 6 bases between. The CDR3 runs 13 residues. Here the CDR3 reads CASSEGISYEQYF. The CDR3 nucleotides are TGCGCCAGCAGTGAGGGGATTTCCTACGAGCAGTACTTC.

The rearrangement joins TRBV13 to TRBJ2-7, with 7 bases fitting TRBD1. CDR1 and CDR2 from the germline V gene are PRHDT and FYEKMQ (reference sequence). The J segment lost 1 base and the V segment lost 4 bases, leaving 7 bases of the junction unmatched. This CDR3 has 15 amino acids. Written as DNA, the CDR3 is TGTGCCAGCAGCTGGAACAGGGGACCTTCCTACGAGCAGTACTTC. Its protein product is CASSWNRGPSYEQYF.

The chain has TRBV6-6 and TRBJ2-2, with 8 bases aligning to TRBD1. V shed 6 bases and J 3 bases; nucleotides not matched to a gene: 6. Germline values: CDR1 MNHNY, CDR2 SVGAGI (reference sequence). The CDR3 covers 15 residues. CDR3 DNA sequence: TGTGCCAGCAGCGGACAGGGTGAGGACACCGGGGAGCTGTTTTTT. This sequence encodes CASSGQGEDTGELFF.

This clone was observed once. The J gene is TRBJ1-2, the V gene TRBV5-8, with D tentatively TRBD1 (5 bases). The CDR3 has 18 amino acids. Germline loops: CDR1 SGHTS, CDR2 YDEGEE. Between the trimmed V and J ends, which lost 2 bases and 1 base, there was a span of 21 bases. This chain's CDR3 is CASSLSRRREKSNYGYTF. DNA of the CDR3: TGTGCCAGCAGCTTAAGCAGGCGCAGGGAGAAGAGTAACTATGGCTACACCTTC.

The chain is built from TRBV27 and TRBJ2-7, with D possibly TRBD2 on 7 matching bases. CDR1 is MNHEY and CDR2 is SMNVEV in the germline V gene (reference sequence). The CDR3 length is 15 residues. With 5 bases removed from V and 3 bases from J, the gap between germline ends came to 17 bases. The CDR3 region has the DNA TGTGCCAGCAGTCCCTGGGGGCGGGAGATCTACGAGCAGTACTTC. Translating gives CASSPWGREIYEQYF.

The chain couples TRBV4-1 to TRBJ2-6; TRBD1 matches 10 bases. Trimming at V came to 5 bases and at J to 2 bases, leaving 9 bases not matched to a gene. The length of the CDR3 is 18 residues. Germline CDR1 MGHRA, CDR2 YSYEKL. CDR3 residues: CASSSDRGGTPGANVLTF. In DNA, the CDR3 is TGCGCCAGCAGCTCGGACAGGGGGGGGACCCCTGGGGCCAACGTCCTGACTTTC.

CDR3 DNA sequence: TGTGCCAGCCGACCCCCGGGGGCCTCTGGAAACACCATATATTTT. It translates to CASRPPGASGNTIYF. V and J are TRBV6-6 and TRBJ1-3; D possibly corresponds to TRBD1 (6 bases). V lost 8 bases and J lost 0, with 14 bases in between. The CDR3 extends over 15 amino acids. Germline V gene sequence: CDR1 MNHNY, CDR2 SVGAGI (reference sequence).

This chain links TRBV27 with TRBJ1-3; D is uncertain. CDR1 and CDR2 (germline): MNHEY, SMNVEV (reference sequence). The CDR3 totals 14 residues. Trimming took off 5 bases at V and 3 bases at J, with 11 bases between the two ends. The CDR3 region is CASSEARGGNTIYF. The CDR3 DNA reads TGTGCCAGCAGTGAAGCACGTGGTGGAAACACCATATATTTT.

The chain links TRBV2 to TRBJ1-2; D is ambiguous. The CDR3 covers 12 residues. CDR1 is SNHLY and CDR2 is FYNNEI in the germline V gene. V was trimmed by 8 bases and J by 4 bases, leaving 11 bases between them. The CDR3 bases are TGTGCCAGCCACAGAATCGTCTATGGCTACACCTTC. It translates to CASHRIVYGYTF.

The chain joins TRBV28 to TRBJ1-5, with D uncertain. Germline loops: CDR1 MDHEN, CDR2 SYDVKM. The CDR3 is 15 residues long. V was pared by 0 bases and J by 0 bases, with 6 bases between. CDR3 DNA: TGTGCCAGCAGTTTATGGGTACCTAGCAATCAGCCCCAGCATTTT. Amino acid sequence: CASSLWVPSNQPQHF.

The chain recombines TRBV5-1 with TRBJ2-1; D not certain. Trimming left V 3 bases short and J 0 bases short, with 16 bases between. Germline values: CDR1 SGHRS, CDR2 YFSETQ. This CDR3 has 17 amino acids. In nucleotides, the CDR3 is TGCGCCAGCAGCTCGGCAGTAGCTTCCTACTCCTACAATGAGCAGTTCTTC. It encodes CASSSAVASYSYNEQFF.

The chain joins TRBV19 to TRBJ1-2, with a tentative D call TRBD1 (5 bases). V dropped 9 bases and J dropped 1 base, with 6 bases sitting between them. The germline V gene encodes CDR1 LNHDA and CDR2 SQIVND (reference sequence). The CDR3 sequence is 11 residues long. CDR3 amino acids: CASRVNYGYTF. Here the CDR3 DNA reads TGTGCCAGCAGGGTTAACTATGGCTACACCTTC.

V gene TRBV11-3 combines with J gene TRBJ1-1, with D unclear. There are 14 residues in the CDR3. The germline V gene encodes CDR1 SGHNT and CDR2 YENEEA. Deletions cut 5 bases from V and 0 bases from J, with 10 bases between. CDR3 protein: CASSRGGMNTEAFF. CDR3 nucleotides: TGTGCCAGCAGCCGAGGCGGAATGAACACTGAAGCTTTCTTT.

This chain links TRBV7-3 with TRBJ2-7, with 7 bases matching TRBD1. CDR3 length equals 15 residues. J gave up 0 bases and V 4 bases, and 6 bases lay outside the gene matches. Germline CDR1 and CDR2: SGHTA and FQGTGA. The CDR3 is CASSSTWDSSYEQYF. CDR3 DNA: TGTGCCAGCAGCTCAACCTGGGACAGCTCCTACGAGCAGTACTTC.

The chain couples TRBV27 to TRBJ2-7; TRBD2 matches 10 bases. The CDR3 has 14 amino acids. CDR1 is MNHEY, CDR2 SMNVEV, per germline (reference sequence). V lost 4 bases and J lost 4; bases outside the gene matches: 4. This chain's CDR3 is CASSWSGRGYEQYF. The DNA of the CDR3 is TGTGCCAGCAGTTGGAGCGGGAGGGGATACGAGCAGTACTTC.

This chain links TRBV5-1 with TRBJ2-3; D may be TRBD1 or TRBD2 (5 bases each). V gave up 5 bases and J gave up 3 bases, with 16 bases separating them. The germline V gene encodes CDR1 SGHRS and CDR2 YFSETQ. CDR3 length: 15 amino acids. The DNA for the CDR3 is TGCGCCAGCAGTCAGGGACGGGGTAGTACAGATACGCAGTATTTT. The encoded protein is CASSQGRGSTDTQYF.

This chain connects TRBV28 to TRBJ2-7; TRBD2 aligns across 10 bases. The CDR3 runs to 15 residues. With V trimmed by 6 bases and J by 5 bases, 10 bases remained unmatched. From germline, CDR1 is MDHEN and CDR2 SYDVKM. In DNA, the CDR3 is TGTGCCAGCAGCCCTACAAGCGGGAGGGCCCACGAGCAGTACTTC. Its protein is CASSPTSGRAHEQYF.

The rearrangement links TRBV6-5 to TRBJ1-4; D gene uncertain. Germline-derived CDR1 and CDR2 are MNHEY and SVGAGI. This CDR3 has 15 amino acids. V was clipped by 2 bases and J by 0 bases, with 7 bases between them. DNA of the CDR3: TGTGCCAGCAGTTACGCTGGTGCAACTAATGAAAAACTGTTTTTT. It translates to CASSYAGATNEKLFF.

The V gene is TRBV19, the J gene TRBJ2-7; the D call may be TRBD1 or TRBD2 (6 bases each). Trimming removed 7 bases from V and 6 bases from J, with 19 bases in between. This CDR3 spans 14 amino acids. Germline lookup yields CDR1 LNHDA and CDR2 SQIVND (reference sequence). The CDR3 loop reads CASTGQRGGGEQYF. The CDR3, as DNA: TGTGCCAGTACCGGACAGAGGGGAGGCGGCGAGCAGTACTTC.

V gene TRBV4-2 combines with J gene TRBJ2-2; no clear D. Germline V gene sequence: CDR1 LGHNA, CDR2 YNFKEQ. The ends were cut back, 0 bases at V and 5 bases at J, with 4 bases in the middle. The CDR3 is 13 residues long. In DNA form, the CDR3 reads TGTGCCAGCAGCCAAGAACAAACCGGGGAGCTGTTTTTT. This sequence encodes CASSQEQTGELFF.

The chain carries TRBV7-9 and TRBJ1-3; a possible D gene is TRBD1 (5 bases). V lost 2 bases and J lost 4, with 18 bases in between. This CDR3 spans 17 amino acids. Germline V gives CDR1 SEHNR, CDR2 FQNEAQ (reference sequence). The CDR3 loop reads CASSLSPGWTIGNTIYF. For the CDR3, the DNA is TGTGCCAGCAGCTTAAGCCCGGGGTGGACAATAGGAAACACCATATATTTT.